This T cell receptor beta chain originates from a study of shared clonotypes between healthy human individuals. Overall study results and limits: Estimated richness values were generally larger in naive subsets than in memory subsets.

Assay used: immunoSEQ multiplex PCR; TCRdb lists only in-frame clones, some missing. The top ten hold roughly 1.2% of the sample, which has 1,500,000 or so clones, more than 95% seen once. Donors included only healthy HIV-negative adults lacking recent acute infections or vaccinations. Adult Caucasians living in Nashville, Tennessee made up all of the donors. As for this clone: Its antigen is not known.

Losses at the gene ends were 4 bases for V and 1 base for J; bases not matched to a gene: 9. Germline V CDR1 and CDR2: SGHRS, YFSETQ. This CDR3 is 19 amino acids long. The TCR comes from a man aged 25 to 40 in good health. This chain uses TRBV5-1 with TRBJ2-1, with TRBD2 matching 15 bases. Sample: naive CD4+ T cells sorted from blood. Regarding subset: CD45RA+ positively selected. In nucleotides, the CDR3 is TGCGCCAGCAGCCTAGGACTAGCGGGAGGGCCTCGGTCCTACAATGAGCAGTTCTTC. It specifies CASSLGLAGGPRSYNEQFF.